Listed below are T cell receptor beta chains from one sample, sequenced in a study of cytomegalovirus exposure and HLA in healthy donors. Using immunoSEQ multiplex PCR, the repertoire was profiled, and TCRdb retains in-frame clones only, with some absent. The repertoire includes about 99,000 clones, more than 65% of them detected once, and around a tenth sits in the top ten. Sequences were obtained from PBMCs. Source of these receptors: a woman younger than 35 in good health and CMV-seropositive. Each CDR3 is given with its conserved first and last residue. Clone size is stated in some rows and not others, as once, few, many or a class when expanded.

-,TRBV7-3,TRBJ2-3,CASSLLAGGSPDTQYF
-,TRBV7-2,TRBJ2-1,CASSSGQGSYNEQFF
few,TRBV7-2,TRBJ1-5,CASSLGHQINSNQPQHF
few,TRBV14,TRBJ1-4,CASSHQVTPPEKLFF
-,TRBV6-1,TRBJ2-5,CASTTGVKETQYF
-,TRBV19,TRBJ2-3,CASSTPTGVSTDTQYF
few,TRBV6-5,TRBJ2-4,CATRDTRNIQYF
-,TRBV30,TRBJ1-5,CAWSEGRQGQRQPQHF
once,TRBV5-1,TRBJ1-1,CASSSQGAGDTEAFF
-,TRBV7-7,TRBJ2-3,CASSLREPSGRSSTDTQYF
-,TRBV28,TRBJ2-3,CASSSLTGGVVDTQYF
-,TRBV6-1,TRBJ2-1,CATRTSGSVWNEQFF
-,TRBV19,TRBJ2-3,CASSIVRGSRHHTQYF
few,TRBV6-1,TRBJ1-1,CASSEGRGDEAFF
-,TRBV5-1,TRBJ2-3,CASSQGLAGVDTQYF
-,TRBV30,TRBJ1-2,CAWSVGGSYGYTF
-,TRBV6-5,TRBJ1-1,CASSYRRVRNTEAFF
-,TRBV7-9,TRBJ1-1,CASSIKGTGKMNTEAFF
once,TRBV27,TRBJ1-1,CASSLLQGGTEAFF
once,TRBV28,TRBJ1-1,CAGGSVGDRGPGTEAFF